The rows below give T cell receptor beta chains drawn from one sample of a study of blood T cells in healthy people across ages. TCRdb used MiXCR to reprocess the 5' RACE reads, holding one entry per CDR3 protein. The sample includes around 990,000 distinct CDR3 sequences, under 30% of them seen just once. The data were also submitted as part of a second study, on T cells of mothers and their children.

Sequenced: blood. The receptors originated from a girl aged 2-10 years in good health. CDR3s include the opening cysteine and the closing phenylalanine or tryptophan. The D gene is left open where the match is weak. Only some rows state a clone size, as once, few, many or a class for expanded clones.

>15|TRBV6-6|-|TRBJ1-2|few
CASSRDQTIFYGYTF
TGTGCCAGCAGTCGGGACCAGACAATATTCTATGGCTACACCTTC
>18|TRBV4-3|TRBD2|TRBJ2-1|-
CASSQFEIYGRGGDEQFF
TGCGCCAGCAGCCAATTTGAGATTTATGGGCGGGGGGGAGATGAGCAGTTCTTC
>15|TRBV11-2|-|TRBJ2-5|few
CASSAEGQPWETQYF
TGTGCCAGCAGCGCAGAAGGACAGCCCTGGGAGACCCAGTACTTC
>14|TRBV6-1|-|TRBJ2-3|-
CASGVMTLTDTQYF
TGTGCCAGCGGGGTGATGACTCTCACAGATACGCAGTATTTT
>16|TRBV9|-|TRBJ2-7|-
CASSVGPRLLTLEQYF
TGTGCCAGCAGCGTAGGACCCAGACTCCTAACCCTCGAGCAGTACTTC
>15|TRBV2|-|TRBJ2-5|many
CASKTMEGAFETQYF
TGTGCCAGCAAGACTATGGAGGGGGCTTTTGAGACCCAGTACTTC
>14|TRBV12-3/TRBV12-4|TRBD2|TRBJ2-1|few
CASGLAGMSGEQFF
TGTGCCAGCGGACTAGCGGGAATGTCTGGTGAGCAGTTCTTC
>17|TRBV28|-|TRBJ2-5|few
CASRFIRPREKKETQYF
TGTGCCAGCAGGTTTATACGACCTCGGGAGAAAAAAGAGACCCAGTACTTC
>15|TRBV29-1|-|TRBJ2-1|few
CSVEAVGLVGNEQFF
TGCAGCGTTGAAGCGGTGGGCCTAGTGGGTAATGAGCAGTTCTTC
>16|TRBV7-2|-|TRBJ2-4|-
CASSLETAKSKNIQYF
TGTGCCAGCAGCTTAGAGACAGCAAAATCCAAAAACATTCAGTACTTC
>14|TRBV20-1|TRBD1|TRBJ2-7|-
CSARRQGASYEQYF
TGCAGTGCTAGGCGACAGGGGGCGAGCTACGAGCAGTACTTC
>16|TRBV7-9|TRBD1|TRBJ2-7|-
CASSPPGTGISYEQYF
TGTGCCAGCAGCCCCCCCGGGACAGGGATCTCCTACGAGCAGTACTTC
>13|TRBV12-3/TRBV12-4|-|TRBJ2-7|-
CASSRRVVYEQYF
TGTGCCAGCAGCAGACGGGTGGTCTACGAGCAGTACTTC
>12|TRBV29-1|-|TRBJ1-2|-
CSAKDSSSGYTF
TGCAGCGCCAAGGACAGCTCGAGTGGCTACACCTTC
>13|TRBV11-2|-|TRBJ1-5|few
CASSLWDNQPQHF
TGTGCCAGCAGCTTATGGGATAATCAGCCCCAGCATTTT
>18|TRBV9|TRBD1|TRBJ2-4|once
CASSVEGAGGSGTDIQYF
TGTGCCAGCAGCGTAGAGGGGGCAGGGGGATCGGGTACCGACATTCAGTACTTC
>14|TRBV29-1|TRBD1|TRBJ1-2|-
CSASEGQGARGYTF
TGCAGCGCCTCCGAGGGACAGGGGGCGCGGGGCTACACCTTC
>13|TRBV27|TRBD1|TRBJ1-2|many
CASSPSAGGGYTF
TGTGCCAGCAGTCCGAGCGCAGGGGGCGGCTACACCTTC
>13|TRBV7-2|-|TRBJ1-4|-
CASTYRGVSKLFF
TGTGCCAGCACCTATAGGGGAGTTAGTAAACTGTTTTTT
>15|TRBV9|TRBD2|TRBJ2-7|once
CASSAGTSASYEQYF
TGTGCCAGCAGCGCGGGGACTAGCGCGTCCTACGAGCAGTACTTC
>14|TRBV20-1|-|TRBJ2-1|few
CSARSGRTNNEQFF
TGCAGTGCTAGATCAGGGCGAACAAACAATGAGCAGTTCTTC
>12|TRBV11-2|-|TRBJ2-7|-
CASSGGNYEQYF
TGTGCCAGCTCTGGCGGGAACTACGAGCAGTACTTC
>16|TRBV5-5|TRBD2|TRBJ2-3|few
CASSFGRAGGTDTQYF
TGTGCCAGCAGCTTCGGGAGGGCAGGGGGCACAGATACGCAGTATTTT
>14|TRBV20-1|-|TRBJ2-1|-
CSALPGVTYNEQFF
TGCAGTGCCCTACCAGGGGTTACCTACAATGAGCAGTTCTTC
>14|TRBV4-3|TRBD1|TRBJ2-3|few
CASSRTGDGDTQYF
TGCGCCAGCAGCCGGACAGGGGATGGAGATACGCAGTATTTT
>13|TRBV6-1|TRBD1|TRBJ2-7|few
CASMGDRPYEQYF
TGTGCCAGCATGGGGGACAGACCCTACGAGCAGTACTTC
>18|TRBV15|TRBD2|TRBJ2-1|few
CATSRQKISGGLYNEQFF
TGTGCCACCAGCAGACAAAAGATTAGCGGGGGATTATACAATGAGCAGTTCTTC
>16|TRBV20-1|-|TRBJ2-2|few
CSARPASSGPTGELFF
TGCAGTGCTAGACCGGCCTCCTCAGGCCCCACCGGGGAGCTGTTTTTT
>15|TRBV18|TRBD1|TRBJ1-1|-
CASSPEDRAGAEAFF
TGTGCCAGCTCACCCGAAGACAGGGCAGGTGCTGAAGCTTTCTTT
>18|TRBV4-1|TRBD2|TRBJ2-2|few
CASSQLLAGPSSTGELFF
TGCGCCAGCAGCCAACTCCTAGCGGGACCCTCATCTACCGGGGAGCTGTTTTTT
>16|TRBV4-1|TRBD2|TRBJ2-1|few
CASSQVGTSGSSEQFF
TGCGCCAGCAGCCAGGTGGGGACTAGCGGGAGTTCTGAGCAGTTCTTC
>15|TRBV28|TRBD1|TRBJ1-2|-
CASTNGQGRQYGYTF
TGTGCCAGCACCAACGGACAGGGGCGTCAGTATGGCTACACCTTC
>13|TRBV20-1|-|TRBJ2-7|-
CSAPDSSSYEQYF
TGCAGTGCACCAGACAGTAGCTCCTACGAGCAGTACTTC
>13|TRBV7-2|-|TRBJ1-5|once
CASSLGSPTPQHF
TGTGCCAGCAGCTTAGGATCACCCACACCCCAGCATTTT
>17|TRBV13|-|TRBJ2-2|-
CASSTPLGLGNTGELFF
TGTGCCAGCAGCACCCCATTGGGGCTAGGGAACACCGGGGAGCTGTTTTTT
>14|TRBV3-1|-|TRBJ2-7|few
CASSQVFGSYEQYF
TGTGCCAGCAGCCAAGTTTTCGGATCCTACGAGCAGTACTTC
>19|TRBV4-1|TRBD2|TRBJ2-1|-
CASSQGVAGGQSSYNEQFF
TGCGCCAGCAGCCAAGGGGTAGCGGGAGGGCAGAGCTCCTACAATGAGCAGTTCTTC